Here is one TCR beta chain with its context. The antigen remains undetermined. This sample was taken from a study of T cell responses to AZD1222 COVID-19 vaccine. The trim removed 0 bases at V and 3 bases at J, leaving 2 bases unmatched. This CDR3 comprises 15 residues. The germline V gene has CDR1 LGHNA and CDR2 YSLEER. Points from the study as a whole: The study found Spike-specific TCR breadth and depth rose after two AZD1222 doses.

Profiled with immunoSEQ multiplex PCR; TCRdb holds only in-frame clones, not every one. The sample gives over 45,000 clones, 70% to 90% of which show up once; 3% to 4.5% is in the top ten. The receptor comes from an adult in good health. This sequence joins TRBV4-3 and TRBJ1-1, with 9 bases that match TRBD1. The sample consisted of peripheral blood, taken on day 0 of AZD1222 vaccination. CDR3: CASSQEQGAYTEAFF. CDR3 nucleotides: TGCGCCAGCAGCCAAGAACAGGGGGCATACACTGAAGCTTTCTTT.